This TCR beta chain was captured by sequencing in a study of cytomegalovirus exposure and HLA in healthy donors (dated by TCRdb to 2016 to 2017). Describing the broader study: An earlier analysis of approximately 640 of the donors reported approximately 290 Gb of sequence data and more than 90 million unique TCR beta sequences from 150 million to 200 million T cells. An early release covering 550 to 700 HLA-typed donors comprised about 300 gigabases of sequencing data and about 90 million unique TCR sequences. Five DR-DQ haplotypes were treated as single units for association and clustering because of strong linkage in the cohort. In an earlier analysis of more than 550 of the donors, high-throughput TCR beta sequencing was used to judge whether each TCR beta V gene segment behaved as functional or pseudogenic. In addition to the first cohort of 666 subjects, a separate validation cohort of some 120 different subjects was used. All discovery cohort repertoires had been generated on a single sequencing platform. The study used immunosequencing to profile the T cell repertoires of approximately 630 subjects and linked those repertoires to cytomegalovirus serostatus. Typing coverage differed by locus: A, B, C, DRB1 and DQB1 were typed in roughly 620-630 donors, DQA1 in approximately 520, DPA1 in around 580, and DPB1 in around 490. To study patterns of TCR occurrence, a later analysis re-analyzed previously published TCR beta repertoires from around 700 donors and added high-resolution HLA genotyping. Genome-wide SNP genotypes for about three fifths of the roughly 700 donors were used in a later genetic analysis, which treated that subset as a discovery cohort. Rather than drawing on any new phenotypic data, the later analysis identified candidate immune exposures from TCR beta sequences and the way those sequences occurred across donors. On average, around 240,000 unique TCR beta nucleotide sequences were sequenced per donor among 398 genotyped donors of the cohort, with roughly 18% of those sequences being non-productive. HLA typing covered class I and class II loci at four-digit resolution. Donor age, sex, ethnicity and CMV serostatus were compiled together with the repertoire data. The genetic ancestry cluster associated with self-reported Caucasian donors included 65% to 90% of the roughly 400 genotyped donors. To predict cytomegalovirus infection status, the study combined high-throughput TCR immunosequencing, statistical association of individual TCRs with disease status, and machine learning. The study aimed to test whether signatures of past pathogen exposure could be identified by cataloging public T cell receptors. The full study reports these points: While some public TCRs were present in many individuals, most TCR sequences turned up only very rarely across donors. In this cohort, only TCR beta chains were sequenced, and detectable features were limited by the absence of alpha or paired-chain data. Roughly uniform sequencing depth across donors was assumed in presence/absence analyses, although this assumption may not hold. An earlier analysis of approximately 590 of the donors showed that most TCR beta V segments appeared in productive rearrangements either about 90% or about 30% of the time, which broadly matched IMGT annotations. About 15 rarely observed V segments, including chromosome 9 orphons, were excluded from the earlier analysis of several hundred of the donors because counts were too low. At a false discovery rate of 0.05, a later analysis linked 16,951 TCR beta sequences to specific HLA alleles. Because HLA typing was unavailable for some donors at each locus, only the typed subset was used in association tests. Strong co-occurrence of HLA alleles, especially DR and DQ, made assigning TCR associations to individual alleles difficult. A further reported finding was that TCR beta sequences accurately predicted the HLA-A and HLA-B alleles for most subjects in the first cohort. Some IMGT-functional V segments, including TRBV6-2 and TRBV6-3, could not be distinguished by the 87-base-pair reads and were therefore excluded. The sequencing pipeline was judged likely to have produced a cluster of highly shared sequence variants as a technical artifact. The authors suggested that the approach could potentially be generalized to other disease states and immunological phenotypes. A later analysis reported that several top co-occurrence clusters appeared linked to parvovirus B19, influenza, CMV and Epstein-Barr virus. A few of the identified cytomegalovirus-associated TCR beta chains were confirmed in vitro to be specific for cytomegalovirus antigens. In a later analysis, HLA-associated TCR beta chains were found to be more clonally expanded and to have lower generation probabilities than equally common non-associated chains. A later analysis found that most CMV-associated TCR beta chains appeared HLA-restricted, with HLA associations seemingly driven largely by CMV exposure. A later analysis found that TCR association rates varied across HLA loci, with DRB1 alleles showing the most associated TCRs and HLA-C alleles the fewest. A later genetic analysis reported fewer N-insertions in productive TCRs among donors in an Asian-associated ancestry cluster than the roughly 690-donor mean. An association between a missense DCLRE1C variant and V-gene and J-gene trimming of TCR beta chains was found in a later genetic analysis and replicated in an independent cohort. Linkage disequilibrium might explain the correlated functional status among segregating V segments, but an unknown experimental factor could not be ruled out. A total of about 180 TCR beta chains were listed by the study as associated with cytomegalovirus. The only immune exposure information available for the cohort was CMV serostatus. The classifier was reported to diagnose cytomegalovirus status with high specificity and sensitivity in both the original and validation cohorts.

Library construction relied on the immunoSEQ multiplex PCR assay. For the multiplex PCR, a mixture combining 60 forward primers for TCR Vbeta segments and 13 reverse primers for TCR Jbeta segments was used. The CDR3 region of rearranged TCR beta genes was amplified from genomic DNA with a multiplex PCR assay. The amplified TCR beta libraries were sequenced on the Illumina HiSeq System as 87-base-pair reads. As for the original processing: A later analysis counted tens of millions of unique TCR beta chains across the 666 repertoires, and roughly 9.9 million of these chains were shared by at least two donors. A nearest-neighbor algorithm error-corrected the raw reads and collapsed the reads into unique sequences, merging closely related sequences to remove PCR and sequencing errors. V, D and J gene segments were assigned by aligning CDR3 sequences to IMGT reference sequences. For a sequence to be retained, a match of at least six nucleotides was required to both a V gene segment and a J gene segment. A rearrangement counted as productive if the CDR3 had no stop codons and remained in frame with V and J, and every other rearrangement counted as non-productive. CDR3 was defined by IMGT convention, running from the second conserved V-encoded cysteine to the conserved J-encoded phenylalanine. The earlier analysis of roughly 590 of the donors excluded sequences that lacked an unambiguous match to a single V gene segment. In an earlier analysis of 587 of the donors, V segments were called functional above 56.7% productive rearrangements and were called segregating when the between-donor standard deviation exceeded 5%. A statistical classification framework was developed to diagnose cytomegalovirus status using the catalog of TCR beta chain sequences. A later analysis assigned V and J genes by comparing TCR nucleotide sequences with IMGT/GENE-DB human TR gene sequences. A later analysis assigned CDR3 sequences and most-parsimonious VDJ recombination scenarios with the TCRdist pipeline. A later analysis defined each TCR beta chain by its CDR3 amino acid sequence plus V-gene family, and excluded reads lacking a unique V-gene family. To address suspected cross-contamination and a sequencing artifact, a later analysis removed 592 highly shared, low-generation-probability nucleotide sequences. For each public chain, a later analysis derived a clonal expansion index from normalized ranks of inferred template counts within each repertoire. Generation probabilities in a later analysis came from a VDJ recombination model fitted to out-of-frame rearrangements, and those results were checked against IGoR. In a later analysis, hypergeometric tests were used to score TCR-TCR, TCR-HLA and TCR-CMV co-occurrence, with a repertoire-size bias correction applied to TCR pairs. In a later analysis, false discovery rates were estimated by permuting HLA or CMV assignments 20 times. A later analysis grouped co-occurring TCRs with DBSCAN, adding TCRdist sequence similarity when clustering within HLA-allele-positive subsets. For co-occurrence clustering, repertoires with fewer than 30,000 or more than 120,000 public chains were excluded, along with five or six repertoires with anomalous nucleotide sharing. The clones in this table, taken by TCRdb from immuneACCESS, are in-frame only. Not every clone is retained; where verified, under half of the shortfall comes from an unresolved V gene, and the cause of the rest is unknown. D and trimming come from the DNA, and the V and J calls and clone size come from that table. This sample comprises about 130,000 clones, over 8% of them detected only once. Together, the top ten hold 4.5% to 6% of the sample.

CDR3 length: 13 amino acids, cysteine to phenylalanine. Only the CDR3 part of the read is kept: 39 bases, read in frame from the first base. Taken from the germline V gene (reference sequence), the CDR1 and CDR2 loops are LNHNV and YYDKDF. V is pared back by 3 bases and J by 6 bases, with 12 bases lying between the germline termini. This clone came up a few times. Its recognized antigen is unknown. No qualities accompany the bases; no much larger clone lies one base away. The cohort consisted of 600 to 750 healthy bone marrow donors. At the time of sampling, all cohort members were nominally healthy, though unrecorded immune exposures were likely present. The donor was CMV seronegative and was included in the group of a few hundred seronegative cohort members. Every donor gave a peripheral blood sample, and the peripheral blood mononuclear cells from that sample were used for TCR beta sequencing. The Qiagen DNeasy Blood Extraction Kit was used to extract genomic DNA from the blood cell samples.

The chain is encoded by TRBV15 joined to TRBJ2-7; TRBD1 is a possible D gene, resting on 5 matching bases. The sequenced sample consisted of PBMCs. The source is a man aged 35 to 55 in good health and CMV-seronegative. The DNA sequence reads TGTGCCACCAGCAGGGGGCTGTCGGGCGAGCAGTACTTC. This gives the protein CATSRGLSGEQYF.